These 11 T cell receptor beta chains came from one sample sequenced in a study of identical twins (dated by TCRdb to the mid-2010s). Libraries were built with 5' RACE. Sequencing instrument: Illumina HiSeq 2000. TCRdb reworked the public reads: Q25 trimming with fastp, MiXCR clone assembly, productive beta chains retained. Every entry covers one CDR3 protein and lists the most common genes and DNA from its rows. For this sample there are 420,000 or so distinct CDR3 sequences; 18% appear just once. The ten most abundant clones make up around 10% of the sample. Sequences were obtained from naive T cells sorted from blood. What this sample's cell subset or site label stands for: cells isolated with a human naive T-cell isolation kit. These receptor sequences come from a man aged 50-59 years in good health.

The chain has TRBV5-1 and TRBJ2-1; 7 bases fit TRBD2. CDR3 length equals 14 residues. Germline trimming cut 6 bases from V and 6 bases from J; bases unmatched to any gene: 9. CDR1 is SGHRS, CDR2 YFSETQ, per germline. The CDR3 DNA reads as TGCGCCAGCACCGGGGGGTTTGAGACCAATGAGCAGTTCTTC. Amino acid sequence: CASTGGFETNEQFF.

This clonotype was recorded a few times. The chain uses TRBV5-1 and TRBJ2-7; possible D gene TRBD2, 5 bases. This CDR3 is 18 amino acids long. Germline CDR1 and CDR2: SGHRS and YFSETQ. V was pared by 1 base and J by 6 bases, with 26 bases between. The CDR3, as DNA: TGCGCCAGCAGCTTGACGGTGGTTTTGGGCCGAGCGGCTCCCGAGCAGTACTTC. Its translation is CASSLTVVLGRAAPEQYF.

This clonotype was seen more than once but under ten times. DNA of the CDR3: TGTGCCAGCAGCCATGACAGTTTTGGAAACACCATATATTTT. Amino acids: CASSHDSFGNTIYF. The rearrangement links TRBV6-1 to TRBJ1-3, with D tentatively TRBD1 (5 bases). In germline, CDR1 is MNHNS, CDR2 SASEGT. V lost 6 bases, J lost 3 bases, and 12 bases lay in between. This CDR3 has 14 amino acids.

V gene TRBV3-1 combines with J gene TRBJ1-1, with a possible D match to TRBD1 (5 bases). Trimming removed 3 bases at V and 1 base at J, with 9 bases between. This CDR3 is 14 amino acids long. Germline CDR1 reads LGHDT; CDR2 reads YNNKEL (reference sequence). CDR3 region: CASSHLTGNTEAFF. The CDR3 region has the DNA TGTGCCAGCAGCCACCTCACAGGGAACACTGAAGCTTTCTTT.

CDR3 residues: CASSLGHYLAGANVLTF. The DNA of the CDR3 is TGTGCCAGCAGCTTAGGGCACTACCTGGCAGGGGCCAACGTCCTGACTTTC. V and J are TRBV7-9 and TRBJ2-6; no definite D call. Trimming removed 1 base at V and 4 bases at J, with 14 bases between. CDR1 SEHNR and CDR2 FQNEAQ come from the germline V gene (reference sequence). The CDR3 length is 17 residues. Combining the CDR3 with reference TRBV7-9 and TRBJ2-6 gives the whole variable domain DTGVSQNPRHKITKRGQNVTFRCDPISEHNRLYWYRQTLGQGPEFLTYFQNEAQLEKSRLLSDRFSAERPKGSFSTLEIQRTEQGDSAMYLCASSLGHYLAGANVLTFGAGSRLTVL.

This clonotype was counted a few times. The rearrangement links TRBV20-1 to TRBJ2-5; a possible D gene is TRBD1 (5 bases). Germline-derived CDR1 and CDR2 are DFQATT and SNEGSKA (reference sequence). This CDR3 has 12 amino acids. V lost 4 bases and J lost 5, with 11 bases in between. This CDR3 reads CSATRERETQYF. The CDR3 nucleotides read TGCAGTGCTACCAGGGAACGGGAGACCCAGTACTTC.

This clonotype was seen a few times. This rearrangement joins TRBV7-2 to TRBJ2-5, with TRBD2 identical over 11 bases. The CDR3 is made up of 15 amino acids. V lost 3 bases and J lost 5; bases outside the gene matches: 5. Germline assignment: CDR1 SGHTA and CDR2 FQGNSA. This CDR3 is CASSFPTSGVETQYF. Written as DNA, the CDR3 is TGTGCCAGCAGCTTCCCGACTAGCGGGGTTGAGACCCAGTACTTC.

The chain has TRBV12-3 or TRBV12-4 and TRBJ2-3; D gene uncertain. The CDR3 has 10 residues. Trimming took off 6 bases at V and 7 bases at J, with 5 bases between the two ends. The chain's CDR3 is CASSSYTQYF. The CDR3, as DNA: TGTGCCAGCAGCTCCTATACGCAGTATTTT.

The genes are TRBV18 and TRBJ2-2, with D perhaps matching TRBD1 (6 bases). In germline, CDR1 is KGHSH, CDR2 LQKENI. The CDR3 is made up of 18 amino acids. V was trimmed by 4 bases and J by 0 bases, leaving 18 bases between them. The CDR3 region is CASSLPGSRTANTGELFF. Here the CDR3 DNA reads TGTGCCAGCTCACTACCAGGGTCGAGGACAGCGAACACCGGGGAGCTGTTTTTT.

The chain links TRBV7-6 to TRBJ2-7; D unclear. CDR3 length: 13 amino acids. V was trimmed by 4 bases and J by 5 bases, leaving 12 bases between them. The germline V gene encodes CDR1 SGHVS and CDR2 FNYEAQ. CDR3 nucleotides: TGTGCCAGCAGCTCGAGGACCAAAAACGAGCAGTACTTC. It specifies CASSSRTKNEQYF.

This clonotype has just a few counts. The chain couples TRBV14 to TRBJ1-6; D remains ambiguous. Germline CDR1 is SGHDN and CDR2 is FVKESK. The ends were cut back, 2 bases at V and 5 bases at J, with 13 bases in the middle. CDR3 length: 16 residues. The CDR3 sequence is CASSQLHDTDNSPLHF. The CDR3 DNA sequence: TGTGCCAGCAGCCAATTGCACGATACGGATAATTCACCCCTCCACTTT.